A selection of T cell receptor beta chains follows, all from one sample in a study of blood T cell repertoires in COVID-19. Only in-frame clones appear in the TCRdb table, and some are missing; sequencing was by immunoSEQ multiplex PCR. The sample records approximately 90,000 clones, approximately 79% being singletons. Sequenced material: peripheral blood. All receptors come from an elderly woman with acute or convalescent COVID-19. Each CDR3 is given with its conserved first and last residue. Fields, in order: V gene, J gene, D gene, CDR3 length, clone size, CDR3 protein, CDR3 DNA. D genes are given only for firm matches. Clone size, where shown, is once, few, many, or a class for clones that have expanded.

>TRBV9|TRBJ1-2|.|17|.
CASSVGTGEYTMDGYTF
TGTGCCAGCAGCGTAGGTACAGGAGAATATACTATGGATGGCTACACCTTC
>TRBV6-6|TRBJ1-2|.|15|few
CASSSPDRTPYGYTF
TGTGCCAGCAGTTCCCCCGACAGGACCCCCTATGGCTACACCTTC
>TRBV7-4|TRBJ1-3|TRBD1|17|once
CASSFGTGRFSGNTIYF
TGTGCCAGCAGCTTTGGGACAGGGAGATTTTCTGGAAACACCATATATTTT
>TRBV6-5|TRBJ1-4|.|15|.
CASSYVSGALEKLFF
TGTGCCAGCAGTTATGTATCAGGGGCATTAGAAAAACTGTTTTTT
>TRBV29-1|TRBJ2-3|TRBD2|14|.
CSVDTGGSTDTQYF
TGCAGCGTTGATACGGGGGGAAGCACAGATACGCAGTATTTT
>TRBV30|TRBJ2-5|.|15|few
CAWSETGGPQETQYF
TGTGCCTGGAGTGAAACGGGGGGCCCGCAAGAGACCCAGTACTTC
>TRBV11-2|TRBJ1-4|.|15|.
CASSPLAGVNEKLFF
TGTGCCAGCAGCCCCCTAGCAGGGGTTAATGAAAAACTGTTTTTT
>TRBV3-1/TRBV3-2|TRBJ1-1|.|12|few
CASSPIGDKAFF
TGTGCCAGCAGCCCGATCGGGGATAAAGCTTTCTTT
>TRBV18|TRBJ1-1|TRBD1|14|.
CASSLQGVNTEAFF
TGTGCCAGCTCACTACAGGGGGTGAACACTGAAGCTTTCTTT
>TRBV7-3|TRBJ2-1|.|16|.
CASSFPRGGFFDEQFF
TGTGCCAGCAGCTTCCCCAGGGGTGGTTTCTTTGATGAGCAGTTCTTC
>TRBV7-8|TRBJ2-3|.|14|.
CASSLGRRTDTQYF
TGTGCCAGCAGCTTGGGGCGGCGCACAGATACGCAGTATTTT
>TRBV5-1|TRBJ2-2|.|15|.
CASSLGGRGTGELFF
TGCGCCAGCAGCTTGGGGGGGCGAGGCACCGGGGAGCTGTTTTTT
>TRBV5-1|TRBJ1-2|.|14|many
CASSARQSAYGYTF
TGCGCCAGCAGCGCCCGACAGTCCGCCTATGGCTACACCTTC
>TRBV6-5|TRBJ2-1|TRBD2|14|.
CASSRHSTSDEQFF
TGTGCCAGCAGCCGACATTCCACTAGCGATGAGCAGTTCTTC
>TRBV9|TRBJ1-4|.|14|.
CASSVGPQGEKLFF
TGTGCCAGCAGCGTAGGGCCTCAGGGGGAAAAACTGTTTTTT
>TRBV7-9|TRBJ1-3|.|15|.
CASSPDGVRGNTIYF
TGTGCCAGCAGCCCAGACGGCGTGAGGGGAAACACCATATATTTT
>TRBV5-4|TRBJ1-1|.|15|.
CASSLGVAGNTEAFF
TGTGCCAGCAGCTTAGGGGTGGCAGGGAACACTGAAGCTTTCTTT
>TRBV4-1|TRBJ2-7|.|15|few
CASSQGSGGTWEQYF
TGCGCCAGCAGCCAAGGATCCGGGGGTACCTGGGAGCAGTACTTC
>TRBV10-3|TRBJ2-7|TRBD2|14|.
CAISGGLATDEQYF
TGTGCCATCAGTGGGGGACTAGCGACCGACGAGCAGTACTTC
>TRBV24-1|TRBJ2-7|TRBD2|16|.
CATSDSGRDASYEQYF
TGTGCCACCAGTGATTCCGGGAGGGACGCCTCCTACGAGCAGTACTTC
>TRBV4-2|TRBJ2-2|TRBD2|17|few
CASSQGGAGLNTGELFF
TGTGCCAGCAGCCAAGGGGGAGCGGGGTTAAACACCGGGGAGCTGTTTTTT
>TRBV29-1|TRBJ1-3|.|12|.
CSVGGSGNTIYF
TGCAGCGTTGGAGGGTCTGGAAACACCATATATTTT
>TRBV11-2|TRBJ2-1|TRBD2|20|.
CASSLEVSGGVLSSYNEQFF
TGTGCCAGCAGCTTAGAGGTCAGCGGGGGCGTCCTTAGCTCCTACAATGAGCAGTTCTTC
>TRBV5-4|TRBJ1-1|.|13|.
CASSPRGNTEAFF
TGTGCCAGCAGCCCCAGAGGGAACACTGAAGCTTTCTTT
>TRBV6-5|TRBJ1-1|.|15|.
CASRVNGGLETEAFF
TGTGCCAGCAGAGTAAACGGGGGGCTGGAAACTGAAGCTTTCTTT
>TRBV10-3|TRBJ2-5|.|18|.
CAISESMPGTWGKETQYF
TGTGCCATCAGTGAGTCCATGCCCGGGACTTGGGGGAAAGAGACCCAGTACTTC
>TRBV28|TRBJ1-4|.|16|.
CASSLDFFKSREKLFF
TGTGCCAGCAGTTTAGATTTCTTCAAAAGCCGGGAAAAACTGTTTTTT
>TRBV27|TRBJ1-3|TRBD1|14|.
CASSDRVGGNTIYF
TGTGCCAGCAGTGACAGGGTGGGTGGAAACACCATATATTTT
>TRBV4-2|TRBJ2-3|TRBD1|16|.
CASSQEPGGIRGTQYF
TGTGCCAGCAGCCAAGAGCCAGGGGGCATCCGGGGTACGCAGTATTTT
>TRBV2|TRBJ2-3|.|11|.
CASSVTDTQYF
TGTGCCAGCAGTGTAACAGATACGCAGTATTTT
>TRBV10-3|TRBJ1-1|.|15|few
CAISPPGPMNTEAFF
TGTGCCATCAGTCCCCCAGGTCCCATGAACACTGAAGCTTTCTTT
>TRBV6-1|TRBJ1-1|.|14|.
CASSETTGNTEAFF
TGTGCCAGCAGTGAGACGACAGGGAACACTGAAGCTTTCTTT
>TRBV4-2|TRBJ2-1|.|14|.
CASSIRREYNEQFF
TGTGCCAGCAGCATTAGGAGGGAATACAATGAGCAGTTCTTC
>TRBV5-1|TRBJ2-1|TRBD2|14|.
CASSTWTSGGEQFF
TGCGCCAGCAGCACTTGGACTAGCGGGGGGGAGCAGTTCTTC
>TRBV5-5|TRBJ2-3|TRBD2|16|.
CASSLGRGGLVDTQYF
TGTGCCAGCAGCTTGGGGCGGGGGGGCCTAGTAGATACGCAGTATTTT
>TRBV19|TRBJ1-1|TRBD1|14|.
CASSSGTENTEAFF
TGTGCCAGTAGCTCCGGGACAGAGAACACTGAAGCTTTCTTT
>TRBV5-6|TRBJ1-2|TRBD1|15|.
CASSLGYWTGDGYTF
TGTGCCAGCAGCTTGGGCTATTGGACAGGGGACGGCTACACCTTC
>TRBV5-1|TRBJ1-2|TRBD1|12|.
CASSLGGTGPFF
TGCGCCAGCAGCTTGGGAGGGACAGGCCCTTTTTTC
>TRBV27|TRBJ1-2|TRBD1|15|.
CASSFSGTGRHGYTF
TGTGCCAGCAGTTTCTCCGGGACAGGGAGGCATGGCTACACCTTC
>TRBV14|TRBJ2-7|.|15|medium-sized
CASSQELGSVYEQYF
TGTGCCAGCAGCCAAGAGCTAGGCAGCGTTTACGAGCAGTACTTC
>TRBV2|TRBJ2-6|.|17|.
CASSENVGGAGANVLTF
TGTGCCAGCAGTGAAAATGTAGGAGGAGCTGGGGCCAACGTCCTGACTTTC